The 20 T cell receptor beta chains reported below all come from one sample, sequenced in a study of cytomegalovirus exposure and HLA in healthy donors. Some clones are missing from TCRdb's copy, which holds only in-frame ones; the method was immunoSEQ multiplex PCR. The sample includes about 110,000 clones, nearly 97% of them seen just once. The sample consisted of PBMCs. The receptors come from a woman aged 18-29 years in good health and CMV-seronegative.

The CDR3 DNA sequence: TGTGCCAGCAGTTCCTGGACAGAGAACACTGAAGCTTTCTTT. Translated, it gives CASSSWTENTEAFF. V gene TRBV6-5 combines with J gene TRBJ1-1; tentative D call: TRBD1 (6 bases). Trimming pared 4 bases from V and 1 base from J, leaving 10 bases between. Germline V gene lookup returns CDR1 MNHEY and CDR2 SVGAGI. This CDR3 contains 14 residues.

This chain uses TRBV7-3 with TRBJ2-7, with no clear D. CDR3 length: 11 residues. Germline assignment: CDR1 SGHTA and CDR2 FQGTGA. V was shortened by 5 bases and J by 5 bases, with 7 bases between the two germline ends. The CDR3: CASSAGNEQYF. CDR3 coding DNA: TGTGCCAGCAGCGCAGGTAACGAGCAGTACTTC.

The rearrangement uses TRBV7-3 and TRBJ2-3; TRBD2 aligns across 8 bases. Germline V gene data show CDR1 as SGHTA and CDR2 as FQGTGA. The V gene end was trimmed by 5 bases and the J gene end by 4 bases; junction bases not matched to a gene: 14. The CDR3 is 17 residues long. In DNA form, the CDR3 reads TGTGCCAGCAGCGCCGGGGGCGTCGCGGGGGGACCAGATACGCAGTATTTT. It specifies CASSAGGVAGGPDTQYF.

CDR3: CASRDPLAGSTDTQYF. The CDR3 nucleotides are TGTGCCAGCAGGGATCCCTTAGCAGGGAGCACAGATACGCAGTATTTT. This chain joins TRBV2 and TRBJ2-3, with D possibly TRBD1 on 5 matching bases. The CDR3 has 16 residues. Deletions cut 6 bases from V and 0 bases from J, with 16 bases between. Germline V gives CDR1 SNHLY, CDR2 FYNNEI.

J is TRBJ1-3 and V is TRBV7-2; D possibly corresponds to TRBD1 (5 bases). Germline loops: CDR1 SGHTA, CDR2 FQGNSA. This CDR3 has 15 amino acids. Trimming shortened V by 5 bases and J by 0 bases, and 11 bases separated the two germline ends. CDR3 in amino acids: CASSPQATSGNTIYF. CDR3 coding DNA: TGTGCCAGCAGCCCACAGGCGACCTCTGGAAACACCATATATTTT.

The genes are TRBV25-1 and TRBJ2-5; D remains unclear. CDR1 and CDR2 (germline): MGHDK, SYGVNS. CDR3 length: 14 amino acids. Trimming left V 6 bases short and J 4 bases short, with 15 bases between. This CDR3 is CASSSGQEAETQYF. The CDR3, as DNA: TGTGCCAGCAGCTCCGGCCAAGAGGCAGAGACCCAGTACTTC.

The CDR3 coding sequence is TGTGCCACCAGCTTTCAGAACAGGGTTCCTGGGAACACTGAAGCTTTCTTT. Translation gives CATSFQNRVPGNTEAFF. The genes are TRBV15 and TRBJ1-1, with D perhaps TRBD1 (6 bases). Germline V gene sequence: CDR1 LNHNV, CDR2 YYDKDF (reference sequence). The CDR3 sequence is 17 residues long. Trimming shortened V by 5 bases and J by 1 base, and 20 bases separated the two germline ends.

The V gene is TRBV6-1, the J gene TRBJ2-1; 8 positions match TRBD1. Trimming took 4 bases from V and 3 from J; bases not matched to a gene: 8. Germline CDR1 is MNHNS and CDR2 is SASEGT. The CDR3 runs to 16 residues. CDR3 coding DNA: TGTGCCAGCAGTGGACAGGGGCCTCATATCTACAATGAGCAGTTCTTC. Encoded protein: CASSGQGPHIYNEQFF.

As for this clone: Additional DNA sequences in this sample encode the identical CDR3. The CDR3 nucleotides are TGTGCCAGCAGCCCGACAGGGGTTAATGAAAAACTGTTTTTT. Its translation is CASSPTGVNEKLFF. The chain links TRBV28 to TRBJ1-4; 8 nucleotides match TRBD1. Germline CDR1 MDHEN, CDR2 SYDVKM. CDR3 length equals 14 residues. J was trimmed by 4 bases and V by 6 bases; bases with no gene match: 4.

The chain couples TRBV11-1 to TRBJ2-1; D is uncertain. The CDR3 totals 14 residues. CDR1 and CDR2 from the germline V gene are SGHAT and FQDESV (reference sequence). V lost 4 bases, J lost 2 bases, and 9 bases lay in between. In DNA, the CDR3 is TGTGCCAGCAGCTCTGCACAAGCCTACAATGAGCAGTTCTTC. This encodes CASSSAQAYNEQFF. Together with reference TRBV11-1 and TRBJ2-1, the CDR3 gives the full variable domain: EAEVAQSPRYKITEKSQAVAFWCDPISGHATLYWYRQILGQGPELLVQFQDESVVDDSQLPKDRFSAERLKGVDSTLKIQPAELGDSAMYLCASSSAQAYNEQFFGPGTRLTVL.

This chain links TRBV5-6 with TRBJ2-7; D may be TRBD2 (7 bases). The length of the CDR3 is 12 residues. Trimming pared 5 bases from V and 6 bases from J, leaving 12 bases between. Germline V CDR1 and CDR2: SGHDT, YYEEEE. CDR3 nucleotides: TGTGCCAGCAGTAGGGAGGGGGGCGAGCAGTACTTC. This gives the protein CASSREGGEQYF.

This chain links TRBV7-2 with TRBJ2-7, with D perhaps TRBD1 (5 bases). The V and J ends lost 0 bases and 0 bases respectively, with 9 bases between them. CDR1 SGHTA and CDR2 FQGNSA come from the germline V gene. The CDR3 loop spans 15 amino acids. The CDR3: CASSLAGAGSYEQYF. For the CDR3, the DNA is TGTGCCAGCAGCTTAGCAGGGGCAGGCTCCTACGAGCAGTACTTC. The entire variable domain, with the rest obtained from reference TRBV7-2 and TRBJ2-7, is as follows: GAGVSQSPSNKVTEKGKDVELRCDPISGHTALYWYRQSLGQGLEFLIYFQGNSAPDKSGLPSDRFSAERTGGSVSTLTIQRTQQEDSAVYLCASSLAGAGSYEQYFGPGTRLTVT.

A note on this clone: The junction differs from germline at one of its ends, possibly a read error. This chain links TRBV27 with TRBJ1-2, with D perhaps TRBD1 (5 bases). This CDR3 contains 12 residues. The germline V gene has CDR1 MNHEY and CDR2 SMNVEV (reference sequence). The CDR3 region is CASKGTKYGYTF. The CDR3 DNA reads as TGTGCCAGCAAGGGGACTAAATATGGCTACACCTTC.

This chain uses TRBV11-1 with TRBJ2-6, with 9 bases fitting TRBD1. Germline values: CDR1 SGHAT, CDR2 FQDESV (reference sequence). V trimming: 6 bases; J trimming: 1 base; junction bases outside the gene matches: 1. The CDR3 length is 15 residues. CDR3 in amino acids: CASSGQGSGANVLTF. For the CDR3, the DNA is TGTGCCAGCAGTGGACAGGGGTCTGGGGCCAACGTCCTGACTTTC.

As regards this clone: An end of the junction does not agree with germline; a read error may underlie this. This rearrangement joins TRBV7-7 to TRBJ2-1, with 11 bases identical to TRBD2. Germline assignment: CDR1 SSHAT and CDR2 FNYEAQ (reference sequence). This CDR3 has 15 residues. Here the CDR3 DNA reads TGTGCTAGCAGCTTAGCGGGGGGGCCGTACAATGAGCAGTTCTTC. Its translation: CASSLAGGPYNEQFF.

V and J are TRBV23-1 and TRBJ2-5; 9 nucleotides agree with TRBD1. Being an ORF, TRBV23-1 has a function that is uncertain. With V trimmed by 4 bases and J by 5 bases, 14 bases remained unmatched. The CDR3 has 17 amino acids. CDR3 residues: CASSPPRTGGRWETQYF. CDR3 bases: TGCGCCAGCAGTCCCCCCCGTACAGGGGGCAGGTGGGAGACCCAGTACTTC.

The V gene is TRBV6-5, the J gene TRBJ1-1, with 8 nucleotides matching TRBD1. The germline CDR1 and CDR2 sequences are MNHEY and SVGAGI. The CDR3 loop spans 14 amino acids. V lost 2 bases and J lost 7; bases outside the gene matches: 6. CDR3 DNA sequence: TGTGCCAGCAGTTACCTTACAGGGGGGGGTGAAGCTTTCTTT. This encodes CASSYLTGGGEAFF.

This clone appeared a few times. CDR3 amino acids: CASSLDDSSYEQYF. The CDR3 coding sequence is TGTGCCAGCAGCTTAGATGACTCGTCCTACGAGCAGTACTTC. The chain recombines TRBV11-3 with TRBJ2-7; D is ambiguous. V shed 0 bases and J shed 1 base, with 7 bases lying between them. The germline V gene encodes CDR1 SGHNT and CDR2 YENEEA. The CDR3 is 14 amino acids.

This clone was seen a single time. The chain uses TRBV28 and TRBJ2-3; D gene unclear. The CDR3 is 13 residues long. V was pared by 1 base and J by 0 bases, with 2 bases between. The germline gives CDR1 MDHEN, CDR2 SYDVKM. The CDR3 region has the DNA TGTGCCAGCAGTTTATCTAGCACAGATACGCAGTATTTT. Amino acids: CASSLSSTDTQYF.

The chain has TRBV6-5 and TRBJ1-2; D is perhaps TRBD1 (5 bases). The CDR3 consists of 15 residues. Germline V gene lookup returns CDR1 MNHEY and CDR2 SVGAGI. With 0 bases removed from V and 2 bases from J, the gap between germline ends came to 10 bases. The CDR3 reads CASSYSGGVNYGYTF. CDR3 nucleotide sequence: TGTGCCAGCAGTTACTCGGGGGGGGTGAACTATGGCTACACCTTC.